The subject of this entry is one T cell receptor beta chain. The length of the CDR3 is 14 residues. The germline V gene encodes CDR1 MGHDK and CDR2 SYGVNS. J was trimmed by 6 bases and V by 6 bases; bases with no gene match: 4. This sample was included in a study of blood T cell repertoires in COVID-19. Study summary: Acute-phase and convalescent COVID-19 samples originated in the United States, Italy and Spain. PBMCs, B-cell-depleted T cells, or T cells were the source of the cDNA or gDNA that made up the material.

Original analysis: Nucleated cell counts were estimated from reference gene primer amplification. Using immunoSEQ multiplex PCR, the repertoire was profiled, and TCRdb retains in-frame clones only, with some absent. That table gives V, J and clone size, and the DNA gave D and trimming. The sample contains more than 130,000 clones, under 90% of which appear only once. The rearrangement joins TRBV25-1 to TRBJ1-4, with 10 bases fitting TRBD1. This receptor was identified in a woman aged 80 or over in a cohort sampled during active or convalescent COVID-19. The sequenced material came from peripheral blood. The CDR3 protein is CASRWTGGDEKLFF. CDR3 in DNA: TGTGCCAGCAGGTGGACAGGGGGAGATGAAAAACTGTTTTTT.